The 8 T cell receptor beta chains below were found in one sample sequenced in a study of OX40 agonist ivuxolimab in advanced cancers. TCRdb's copy holds only in-frame clones and misses some; the assay was immunoSEQ multiplex PCR. The sample records around 90,000 clones, about 89% being singletons. Sample: CD4+ or CD8+ T cells sorted from blood, taken in a trial of the OX40 agonist ivuxolimab. The receptors here all came from an adult with an advanced solid tumor such as melanoma, head and neck, liver or kidney cancer.

This chain connects TRBV13 to TRBJ1-4; D remains ambiguous. V was cut by 2 bases and J by 4 bases, with 8 bases left in between. The germline CDR1 and CDR2 sequences are PRHDT and FYEKMQ (reference sequence). The CDR3 consists of 14 residues. CDR3 sequence reads: CASSLTQINEKLFF. DNA for the CDR3: TGTGCCAGCAGCTTAACTCAGATTAATGAAAAACTGTTTTTT.

The chain carries TRBV5-4 and TRBJ1-3; D might be TRBD1 (5 bases). The V end was cut by 2 bases, the J end by 2 bases, with 11 bases between. CDR3 length equals 15 residues. Germline CDR1 reads SGHNT; CDR2 reads YYREEE (reference sequence). In nucleotides, the CDR3 is TGTGCCAGCAGCTTAGGGGTTTCGCCTGGAAACACCATATATTTT. Translated: CASSLGVSPGNTIYF. Supplemented by reference TRBV5-4 and TRBJ1-3, the full variable domain reads ETGVTQSPTHLIKTRGQQVTLRCSSQSGHNTVSWYQQALGQGPQFIFQYYREEENGRGNFPPRFSGLQFPNYSSELNVNALELDDSALYLCASSLGVSPGNTIYFGEGSWLTVV.

The J gene is TRBJ2-1, the V gene TRBV19, with D maybe TRBD1 (6 bases). CDR1 is LNHDA and CDR2 is SQIVND in the germline V gene (reference sequence). V shed 5 bases and J shed 4 bases, with 9 bases lying between them. The CDR3 length is 13 residues. CDR3 sequence reads: CASSYTGYNEQFF. The CDR3 region has the DNA TGTGCCAGTAGTTATACAGGGTACAATGAGCAGTTCTTC.

This chain joins TRBV18 and TRBJ2-7; D gene uncertain. The germline CDR1 and CDR2 sequences are KGHSH and LQKENI. Between the trimmed V and J ends, which lost 6 bases and 7 bases, there was a span of 16 bases. CDR3 length equals 13 residues. The CDR3 here is CASSKPPSVEQYV. The CDR3 bases are TGTGCCAGCTCCAAGCCTCCGTCCGTGGAGCAGTACGTC.

The chain employs TRBV5-1 and TRBJ2-4; 7 bases agree with TRBD2. Unmatched junction bases numbered 8, after V lost 5 bases and J lost 0 bases. From germline, CDR1 is SGHRS and CDR2 YFSETQ. The CDR3 contains 16 residues. The CDR3 here is CASSYGREQAKNIQYF. In DNA, the CDR3 is TGCGCCAGCAGTTATGGGAGGGAACAAGCCAAAAACATTCAGTACTTC.

DNA for the CDR3: TGTGCCAGCAGCTTAGGGGGTTGGCGGGAAATCTCCTACGAGCAGTACTTC. Amino acids: CASSLGGWREISYEQYF. This rearrangement joins TRBV7-9 to TRBJ2-7; a possible D gene is TRBD2 (6 bases). Germline V lookup: CDR1 SEHNR, CDR2 FQNEAQ (reference sequence). The length of the CDR3 is 17 residues. V lost 1 base and J lost 0, with 16 bases in between.

This rearrangement joins TRBV4-1 to TRBJ2-7; D is perhaps TRBD2 (5 bases). V shed 0 bases and J shed 0 bases, with 15 bases lying between them. CDR3 length: 17 amino acids. The germline V gene has CDR1 MGHRA and CDR2 YSYEKL. CDR3 in amino acids: CASSQDQSAAYSYEQYF. The CDR3 nucleotides read TGCGCCAGCAGCCAAGATCAATCAGCGGCCTACTCCTACGAGCAGTACTTC.

This clone was seen only once. The chain has TRBV6-1 and TRBJ1-3; D gene ambiguous. Germline CDR1 and CDR2: MNHNS and SASEGT. V was shortened by 0 bases and J by 0 bases, with 9 bases between the two germline ends. The CDR3 totals 16 residues. CDR3 bases: TGTGCCAGCAGTGAAGCGGTGGGCCGCTCTGGAAACACCATATATTTT. Residues: CASSEAVGRSGNTIYF.